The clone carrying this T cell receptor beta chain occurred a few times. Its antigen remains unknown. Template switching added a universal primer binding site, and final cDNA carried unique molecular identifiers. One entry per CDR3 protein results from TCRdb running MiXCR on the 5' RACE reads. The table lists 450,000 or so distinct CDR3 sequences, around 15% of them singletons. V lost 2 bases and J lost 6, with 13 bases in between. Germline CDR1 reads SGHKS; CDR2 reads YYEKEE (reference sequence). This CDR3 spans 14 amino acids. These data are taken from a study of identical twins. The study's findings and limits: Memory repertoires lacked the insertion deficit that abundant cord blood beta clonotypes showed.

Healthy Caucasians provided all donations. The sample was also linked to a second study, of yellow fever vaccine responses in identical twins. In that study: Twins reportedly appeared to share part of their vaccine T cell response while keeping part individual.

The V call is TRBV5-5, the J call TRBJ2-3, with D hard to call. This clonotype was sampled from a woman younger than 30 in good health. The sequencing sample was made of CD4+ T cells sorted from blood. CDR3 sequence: CASSLQDSEDTQYF. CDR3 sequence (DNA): TGTGCCAGCAGCTTACAAGATTCCGAGGATACGCAGTATTTT.